The sequence of this T cell receptor (beta chain) was determined in a study of T cells in Graves' hyperthyroidism and ophthalmopathy. V was clipped by 4 bases and J by 5 bases; unmatched bases: 4. Per the germline V gene, CDR1 is LNHDA and CDR2 is SQIVND (reference sequence). The CDR3 covers 13 residues. Researchers amplified the TCR beta CDR3 regions from RNA transcripts. Primed by the HTBI set, a first-round RT-PCR was run on the TCR CDR3. TCRdb processed the multiplex PCR reads anew with MiXCR; each CDR3 protein has one entry. Here the sample spans around 280,000 distinct CDR3 sequences, roughly 15% being singletons. There are a few counts of this clonotype.

Sequencing was carried out using blood. The rearrangement joins TRBV19 to TRBJ2-7; 8 positions agree with TRBD1. The sequence was obtained from a woman aged 40 to 49 with Graves' hyperthyroidism. The CDR3 protein is CASSRTGSHEQYF. Here the CDR3 DNA reads TGTGCCAGTAGTAGGACAGGGTCCCACGAGCAGTACTTC.